Each of the 7 T cell receptor beta chains below was sequenced from the same sample in a study of OX40 agonist ivuxolimab in advanced cancers. Measured with immunoSEQ multiplex PCR; TCRdb has only the in-frame clones, and not every one. The sample contains tens of thousands of clones, 80% to 90% of which appear only once. This specimen consisted of CD4+ or CD8+ T cells sorted from blood, obtained in a trial of the OX40 agonist ivuxolimab. The receptors shown here come from an adult with an advanced solid tumor such as melanoma, head and neck, liver or kidney cancer.

This rearrangement joins TRBV28 to TRBJ1-6; 9 positions match TRBD1. The CDR3 loop spans 16 amino acids. V gave up 6 bases and J gave up 10 bases; unmatched junction bases: 13. From germline, CDR1 is MDHEN and CDR2 SYDVKM. This chain's CDR3 is CASRENLGQGASPLHF. The CDR3 nucleotides read TGTGCCAGCAGGGAAAACCTGGGACAGGGAGCGTCACCCCTCCACTTT. Drawing the rest from reference TRBV28 and TRBJ1-6, the complete variable domain is DVKVTQSSRYLVKRTGEKVFLECVQDMDHENMFWYRQDPGLGLRLIYFSYDVKMKEKGDIPEGYSVSREKKERFSLILESASTNQTSMYLCASRENLGQGASPLHFGNGTRLTVT.

On this clone itself: Relative to the germline gene, one junction end is altered; a read error may explain this. This chain's CDR3 is CASSAAPGTAQNIQYF. In DNA form, the CDR3 reads TGCGCCAGCAGCGCCGCCCCTGGGACAGCCCAAAACATTCAGTACTTC. V and J are TRBV5-1 and TRBJ2-4, with 7 bases aligning to TRBD1. The CDR3 has 16 amino acids. CDR1 is SGHRS, CDR2 YFSETQ, per germline. The full variable domain, in which reference TRBV5-1 and TRBJ2-4 provide the parts outside the CDR3, is KAGVTQTPRYLIKTRGQQVTLSCSPISGHRSVSWYQQTPGQGLQFLFEYFSETQRNKGNFPGRFSGRQFSNSRSEMNVSTLELGDSALYLCASSAAPGTAQNIQYFGAGTRLSVL.

This clone was detected only once. The chain employs TRBV6-5 and TRBJ1-3, with TRBD1 identical over 7 bases. CDR1 is MNHEY, CDR2 SVGAGI, per germline. The CDR3 covers 15 residues. Trimming removed 0 bases from V and 3 bases from J; junction bases left unmatched: 2. CDR3 amino acids: CASSYSGQSGNTIYF. The CDR3 DNA is TGTGCCAGCAGTTACTCGGGACAGAGTGGAAACACCATATATTTT.

The chain has TRBV6-8 and TRBJ2-3; D uncertain. The CDR3 has 17 amino acids. V gave up 2 bases and J gave up 2 bases, with 17 bases separating them. Germline assignment: CDR1 MNHGY and CDR2 SAAAGT. CDR3 sequence reads: CASSYILCPLNTDTQYF. CDR3 nucleotides: TGTGCCAGCAGTTACATACTCTGTCCCTTGAACACAGATACGCAGTATTTT.

This sequence joins TRBV5-4 and TRBJ1-2, with D maybe TRBD1 (6 bases). Germline V CDR1 and CDR2: SGHNT, YYREEE (reference sequence). CDR3 length equals 13 residues. V was clipped by 1 base and J by 7 bases, with 11 bases between them. The CDR3 sequence: CASSLTGARGYTF. The CDR3 bases are TGTGCCAGCAGCTTGACGGGGGCTCGTGGCTACACCTTC.

The gene calls are TRBV13 and TRBJ1-5, with D uncertain. There are 15 residues in the CDR3. Germline lookup yields CDR1 PRHDT and CDR2 FYEKMQ (reference sequence). Trimming removed 2 bases at V and 2 bases at J, with 10 bases between. CDR3 in amino acids: CASSLRGRGNQPQHF. CDR3 nucleotide sequence: TGTGCCAGCAGCTTACGTGGTAGAGGCAATCAGCCCCAGCATTTT.

The CDR3 DNA sequence: TGTGCCAGCAGCATCGACAGGGGGTATGGCTACACCTTC. Translated: CASSIDRGYGYTF. The chain links TRBV7-2 to TRBJ1-2, with 9 bases lining up with TRBD1. Trimming cost V 5 bases and J 5 bases; bases outside gene matches: 3. Germline lookup yields CDR1 SGHTA and CDR2 FQGNSA. The CDR3 is 13 residues long.